The T cell receptor beta chain described here comes from a study of cytomegalovirus exposure and HLA in healthy donors. Points from the study as a whole: Rarity marked most TCR sequences, yet some public TCRs occurred in many donors. There were some V segments, including TRBV6-2 and TRBV6-3, excluded as indistinguishable.

The CDR3 runs to 16 residues. CDR1 and CDR2 from the germline V gene are MGHRA and YSYEKL. On this clone: The antigen is unknown. Germline is not matched at one junction end, which may reflect a read error.

The PCR made use of 60 Vbeta and 13 Jbeta primers. TCRdb's table, derived via immunoSEQ multiplex PCR, lists solely in-frame clones and lacks some. Of fewer than 250,000 clones in the sample, 80% to 85% were seen once. This chain links TRBV4-1 with TRBJ2-3, with TRBD2 matching 8 bases. Sequencing used PBMCs. The origin of this receptor is a boy aged 2 to 9 in good health and CMV-seronegative. The CDR3 DNA reads as TGCGCCAGCACCCAAAGGGCTAGCGGGAGCACAGATACGCAGTATTTT. This codes for CASTQRASGSTDTQYF.